Described below is a single T cell receptor beta chain sequence and its context. This sample is drawn from a study of monozygotic twins with inflammatory bowel disease. The germline gives CDR1 MNHEY, CDR2 SMNVEV (reference sequence). The CDR3 has 13 amino acids. UMIs were attached via template switching, each with a 6-nucleotide sample barcode. TCRdb reanalyzed the 5' RACE reads, giving one entry per CDR3 protein sequence and no DNA. Its table records around 190,000 distinct CDR3 sequences. The TCR was taken from a human donor with ulcerative colitis or Crohn's disease, or a healthy co-twin of an affected twin (not recorded which). Material for sequencing was blood. V usage is TRBV27 and J usage is TRBJ1-6. The CDR3 protein is CATTGLSGSPLHF.